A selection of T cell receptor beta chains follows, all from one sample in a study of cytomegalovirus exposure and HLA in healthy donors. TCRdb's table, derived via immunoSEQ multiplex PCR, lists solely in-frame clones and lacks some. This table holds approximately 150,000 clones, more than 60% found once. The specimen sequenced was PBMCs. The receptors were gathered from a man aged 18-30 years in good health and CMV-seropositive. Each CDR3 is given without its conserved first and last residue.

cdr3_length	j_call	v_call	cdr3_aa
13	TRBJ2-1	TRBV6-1	ASSEAASGSNEQF
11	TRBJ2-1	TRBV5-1	ASSLGLQNEQF
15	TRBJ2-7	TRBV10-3	AISETGTGGLTYEQY
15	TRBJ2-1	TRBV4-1	ASSEGSGRAVYNEQF
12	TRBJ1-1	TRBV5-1	ASSPRTAVTEAF
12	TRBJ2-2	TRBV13	ASSLGSLGGELF
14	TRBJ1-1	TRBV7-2	ASSPPFRGMNTEAF
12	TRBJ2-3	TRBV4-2	ASSQRENTDTQY
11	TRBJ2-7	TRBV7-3	ASSRTGGDEQY
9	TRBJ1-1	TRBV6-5	ASSTDREAF
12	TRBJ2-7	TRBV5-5	ASSSNRPIQGFN
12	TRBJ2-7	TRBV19	ASSIGASKYEQY
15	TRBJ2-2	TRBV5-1	ASTVTPGIPNTGELF
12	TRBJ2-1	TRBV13	ASSGRVGYNEQF
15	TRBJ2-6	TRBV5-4	ASSAGQGPSGANVLT
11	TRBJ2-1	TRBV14	ASSGGGQLEQF
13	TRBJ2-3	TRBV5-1	ASSLAGLSTDTQY
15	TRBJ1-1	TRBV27	ASSSIRDSQSGTEAF
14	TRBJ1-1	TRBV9	ASSVGALQGYTEAF
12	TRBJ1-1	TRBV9	ASSAGTENTEAF
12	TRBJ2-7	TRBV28	ASSFFQGAQEQY
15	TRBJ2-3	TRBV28	ASRRPRSVLSTDTQY
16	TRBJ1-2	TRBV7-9	ASALRGTGGARVYGYT
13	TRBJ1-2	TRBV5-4	ASSLEGARGYGYT
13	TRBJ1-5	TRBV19	ASSIPFGSNQPQH
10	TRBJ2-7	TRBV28	ASSWDNYEQY
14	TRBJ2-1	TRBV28	ASSRRDGSTSPEQF
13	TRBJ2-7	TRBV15	ATSKERDRGYEQY
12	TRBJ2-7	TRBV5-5	ASSLVKGDNEQY
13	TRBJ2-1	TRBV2	ASSTTSGATNEQF
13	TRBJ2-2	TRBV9	ASSVRDRGSGELF
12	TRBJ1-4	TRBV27	ASSWGPREEKLF
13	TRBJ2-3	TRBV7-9	ASSFPSGTTDTQY
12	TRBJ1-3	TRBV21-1	ASSGRDPGNTIY
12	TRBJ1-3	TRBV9	ASSVTYSGNTIY
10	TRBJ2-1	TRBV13	ASSTSGDEQF
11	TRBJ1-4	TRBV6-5	ASSYSSLEKLF
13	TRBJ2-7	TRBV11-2	ASSLVEGGGGEQY
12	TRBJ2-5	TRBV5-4	ASSPGGTIETQY
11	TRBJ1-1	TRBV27	ASSLYGNTEAF
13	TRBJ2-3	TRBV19	ASSDRDSITDTQY
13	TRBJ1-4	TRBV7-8	ASGQGIGTNEKLF
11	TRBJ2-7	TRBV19	ASTPGVGSEQY
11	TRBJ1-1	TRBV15	ATSLTGNTEAF
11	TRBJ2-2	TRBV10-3	AISADSTGELF
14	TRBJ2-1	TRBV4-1	ASSQGSLAEAYEQF
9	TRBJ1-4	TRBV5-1	ASTDREKLF
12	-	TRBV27	ASSTRFRGHEQY
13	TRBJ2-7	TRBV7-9	ASSLEDFYGHEQY
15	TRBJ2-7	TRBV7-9	SSSHTGLAGNPYEQY
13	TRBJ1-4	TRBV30	AWRPMGQSIEKLF
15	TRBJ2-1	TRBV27	ASSFRVGNPYYNEQF
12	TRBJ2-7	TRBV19	ASSGLAGVDEQY
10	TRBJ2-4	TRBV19	ASSLRENIQY
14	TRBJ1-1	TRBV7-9	ASSARTGKENTEAF
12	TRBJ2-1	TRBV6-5	ASSLAGPRGEQF
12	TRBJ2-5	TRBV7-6	ASSPQGLAETQY
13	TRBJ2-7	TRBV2	ASSDIGSGAYEQY
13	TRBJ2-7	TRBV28	ASSSAGGGDREQY
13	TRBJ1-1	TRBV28	ASSLATGVGTEAF